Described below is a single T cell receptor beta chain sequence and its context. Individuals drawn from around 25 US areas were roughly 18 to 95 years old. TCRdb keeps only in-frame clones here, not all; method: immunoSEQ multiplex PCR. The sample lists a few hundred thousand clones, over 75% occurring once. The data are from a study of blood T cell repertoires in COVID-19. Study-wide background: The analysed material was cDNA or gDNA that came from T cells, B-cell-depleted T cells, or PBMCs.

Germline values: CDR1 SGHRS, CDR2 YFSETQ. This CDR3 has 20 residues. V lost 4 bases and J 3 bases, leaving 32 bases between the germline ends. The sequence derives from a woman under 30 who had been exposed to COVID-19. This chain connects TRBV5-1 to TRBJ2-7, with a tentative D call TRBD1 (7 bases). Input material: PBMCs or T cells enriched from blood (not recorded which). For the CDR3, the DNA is TGCGCCAGCAGCCGCGGGGTCCTCCGGCGGTCTCCGACAGGGTTCTACGAGCAGTACTTC. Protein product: CASSRGVLRRSPTGFYEQYF.